The clone carrying this T cell receptor beta chain has just a few counts. What it binds is unknown. 13 Jbeta primers and 60 Vbeta primers were used for the PCR. Here immunoSEQ multiplex PCR was the method, and the copy in TCRdb shows in-frame clones only, minus some. The table includes hundreds of thousands of clones, roughly four fifths detected once. This CDR3 has 14 amino acids. The V gene lost 1 base and the J gene lost 7 bases, with 10 bases spanning the gap. Germline loops: CDR1 SNHLY, CDR2 FYNNEI. This sample is drawn from a study of cytomegalovirus exposure and HLA in healthy donors. Findings and caveats of the study: Common viral pathogens seemed to be connected with several of the most significant clusters, according to a later analysis.

This clonotype originated in a woman in her thirties or forties in good health and CMV-seronegative. The V gene is TRBV2, the J gene TRBJ2-2; TRBD2 is a possible D gene (5 bases). Source material: PBMCs. CDR3 DNA: TGTGCCAGCAGTGAAGGTAGCGTCAGCGGGGAGCTGTTTTTT. It codes for CASSEGSVSGELFF.